This TCR beta chain was sequenced for a study of T-cell reconstitution after alpha-beta-depleted transplantation in children. This clonotype was seen many times. Germline CDR1 is SNHLY and CDR2 is FYNNEI. The V gene end was trimmed by 7 bases and the J gene end by 6 bases; junction bases not matched to a gene: 8. The CDR3 has 14 residues. Unique molecular identifiers were incorporated when the TCRbeta library was constructed. From the PCR reads, TCRdb called clonotypes with MiXCR, one entry per CDR3 protein. The table records about 610,000 distinct CDR3 sequences, roughly a tenth of them present only once.

This chain links TRBV2 with TRBJ2-7; TRBD1 matches 11 bases. The receptor comes from a human donor who donated a stem cell graft to a child with acute myeloid leukemia. The sample consisted of PBMCs from the stem cell graft donor, taken from the stem cell graft. CDR3 nucleotide sequence: TGTGCCAGCAACCCCGGACAGGGGGCGATCGAGCAGTACTTC. Protein: CASNPGQGAIEQYF.